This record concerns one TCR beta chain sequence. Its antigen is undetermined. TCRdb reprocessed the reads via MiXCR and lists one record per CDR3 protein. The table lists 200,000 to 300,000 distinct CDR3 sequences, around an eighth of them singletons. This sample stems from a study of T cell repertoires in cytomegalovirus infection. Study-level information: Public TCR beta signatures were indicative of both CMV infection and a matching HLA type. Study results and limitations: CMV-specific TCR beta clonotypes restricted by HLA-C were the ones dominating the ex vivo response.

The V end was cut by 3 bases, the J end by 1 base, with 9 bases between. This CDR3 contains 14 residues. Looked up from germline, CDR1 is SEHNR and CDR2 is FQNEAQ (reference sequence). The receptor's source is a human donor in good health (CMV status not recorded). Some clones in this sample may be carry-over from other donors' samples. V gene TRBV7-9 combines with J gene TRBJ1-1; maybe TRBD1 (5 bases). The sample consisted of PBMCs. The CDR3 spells CASSFAGTNTEAFF. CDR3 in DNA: TGTGCCAGCAGCTTCGCTGGGACGAACACTGAAGCTTTCTTT.